Shown below are 29 T cell receptor beta chains from a single sample sequenced in a study of identical twins (dated by TCRdb to about 2016). The library was prepared using 5' RACE. Sequenced using an Illumina HiSeq 2000. The raw public data were reprocessed by TCRdb itself: fastp quality trimming at Q25, MiXCR clonotype calling, in-frame beta chains only. Here each entry gathers all rows of one CDR3 protein and keeps the most common genes and DNA. The sample table records 450,000 to 650,000 distinct CDR3 sequences; around 9.6% of these occur just once. Approximately 3.2% of the sample goes to the ten largest clones. The sample was also reused in another study, on yellow fever vaccine responses in identical twins.

Specimen: PBMCs. These receptors were collected from a woman between 18 and 29 years old in good health.

The V gene is TRBV20-1, the J gene TRBJ2-7, with TRBD2 matching 7 bases. The CDR3 runs to 14 residues. After removal of 6 bases from V and 0 bases from J, the junction contained 8 bases not matched to a gene. Germline CDR1 is DFQATT and CDR2 is SNEGSKA (reference sequence). CDR3 sequence reads: CSAPPLAVSYEQYF. The DNA for the CDR3 is TGCAGTGCGCCACCCCTAGCGGTCTCCTACGAGCAGTACTTC.

This chain links TRBV19 with TRBJ2-2, with D possibly matching TRBD2 (6 bases). V lost 7 bases, J lost 5 bases, and 8 bases lay in between. Germline V gives CDR1 LNHDA, CDR2 SQIVND (reference sequence). The CDR3 has 12 amino acids. This CDR3 is CASNGGTGELFF. CDR3 in DNA: TGTGCCAGTAACGGGGGTACCGGGGAGCTGTTTTTT.

This chain uses TRBV7-9 with TRBJ2-3; no clear D gene. Per germline, CDR1 SEHNR and CDR2 FQNEAQ (reference sequence). This CDR3 spans 15 amino acids. Trimming pared 0 bases from V and 2 bases from J, leaving 9 bases between. This CDR3 is CASSLAWADTDTQYF. Here the CDR3 DNA reads TGTGCCAGCAGCTTAGCCTGGGCCGACACAGATACGCAGTATTTT.

The chain combines TRBV5-1 with TRBJ2-3; D is unclear. This CDR3 has 14 amino acids. Trimming took 4 bases from V and 2 from J, leaving 11 bases between them. CDR1 and CDR2 (germline): SGHRS, YFSETQ. This CDR3 reads CASSPAPSTDTQYF. For the CDR3, the DNA is TGCGCCAGCAGCCCCGCACCTTCCACAGATACGCAGTATTTT.

This clonotype was found many times. The gene calls are TRBV24-1 and TRBJ2-5, with a weak D call TRBD1 (7 bases). V lost 9 bases and J 4 bases, leaving 14 bases between the germline ends. Germline values: CDR1 KGHDR, CDR2 SFDVKD. This CDR3 has 13 amino acids. DNA for the CDR3: TGTGCCACCGGGAGACAGGGAGGAGAGACCCAGTACTTC. Translated, it gives CATGRQGGETQYF.

The genes are TRBV28 and TRBJ2-7; 8 nucleotides agree with TRBD1. The V gene's germline CDR1 is MDHEN and CDR2 SYDVKM. This CDR3 region has 14 residues. Trimming took 10 bases from V and 2 from J; bases not matched to a gene: 10. The DNA of the CDR3 is TGTGCCACCTCGACAGGGGCCGGACCCTACGAGCAGTACTTC. Translation gives CATSTGAGPYEQYF.

The rearrangement uses TRBV20-1 and TRBJ2-7, with 7 nucleotides matching TRBD2. The CDR3 is made up of 14 amino acids. Germline loops: CDR1 DFQATT, CDR2 SNEGSKA (reference sequence). Unmatched junction bases numbered 6, after V lost 3 bases and J lost 1 base. CDR3 nucleotide sequence: TGCAGTGCTAGGAGTGGACTAGTGTCCTACGAGCAGTACTTC. It is translated as CSARSGLVSYEQYF.

This clonotype was observed many times. V gene TRBV3-1 combines with J gene TRBJ2-1, with 8 positions matching TRBD1. The CDR3 covers 14 residues. Looked up from germline, CDR1 is LGHDT and CDR2 is YNNKEL (reference sequence). Trimming removed 4 bases from V and 10 bases from J; junction bases left unmatched: 9. The CDR3 DNA reads as TGTGCCAGCAGCCGGACAGGGAAGGGTGTGGAGCAGTTCTTC. Protein product: CASSRTGKGVEQFF.

This clonotype was picked up many times. The CDR3 nucleotides read TGCGCCAGCAGTGGAGATCCCTACGAGCAGTACTTC. Translated, it gives CASSGDPYEQYF. The chain joins TRBV10-2 to TRBJ2-7; D is uncertain. CDR1 and CDR2 (germline): WSHSY, SAAADI. The CDR3 runs to 12 residues. The V gene lost 4 bases and the J gene lost 2 bases, with 6 bases spanning the gap.

This clonotype has ten or more counts. CDR3 sequence (DNA): TGTGCCAGCAGCTTAGCTTGGCTAGCGGGGACCAAATACGAGCAGTACTTC. Its translation: CASSLAWLAGTKYEQYF. The chain combines TRBV11-2 with TRBJ2-7; TRBD2 matches 9 bases. The CDR3 sequence is 17 residues long. Germline assignment: CDR1 SGHAT and CDR2 FQNNGV. Trimming took 1 base from V and 4 from J; bases not matched to a gene: 11.

This clonotype turned up a few times. The chain employs TRBV12-3 or TRBV12-4 and TRBJ2-7, with D tentatively TRBD1 or TRBD2 (5 bases each). Trimming took 5 bases from V and 6 from J, leaving 14 bases between them. CDR3 length: 13 amino acids. CDR3: CASSLAGDAEQYF. The DNA for the CDR3 is TGTGCCAGCAGTCTGGCCGGGGACGCCGAGCAGTACTTC.

This clonotype was detected a few times. V usage is TRBV11-3 and J usage is TRBJ2-3; TRBD1 is a possible D gene (5 bases). The CDR3 loop spans 15 amino acids. Germline CDR1 reads SGHNT; CDR2 reads YENEEA. V shed 3 bases and J shed 1 base, with 11 bases lying between them. The CDR3 is CASSFRGEGTDTQYF. The CDR3 nucleotides are TGTGCCAGCAGCTTTAGGGGTGAAGGCACAGATACGCAGTATTTT.

This clonotype was picked up a small number of times. This chain uses TRBV20-1 with TRBJ2-1, with TRBD2 identical over 14 bases. V lost 4 bases and J lost 4; bases outside the gene matches: 6. The CDR3 consists of 16 residues. The germline V gene has CDR1 DFQATT and CDR2 SNEGSKA (reference sequence). The CDR3 nucleotides are TGCAGTGCTAATCCCGGGACTAGCGGGAGTTACAATGAGCAGTTCTTC. It is translated as CSANPGTSGSYNEQFF.

The rearrangement uses TRBV2 and TRBJ2-3; 10 bases are a match to TRBD2. The CDR3 has 15 amino acids. Trimming took 6 bases from V and 3 from J; bases not matched to a gene: 6. The V gene's germline CDR1 is SNHLY and CDR2 FYNNEI. The CDR3 sequence is CASRPAGGSTDTQYF. The CDR3 DNA follows: TGTGCCAGCAGACCAGCGGGAGGGTCGACAGATACGCAGTATTTT.

There are many counts of this clonotype. V usage is TRBV3-1 and J usage is TRBJ2-2, with a possible D match to TRBD1 (5 bases). There are 16 residues in the CDR3. Germline V gene sequence: CDR1 LGHDT, CDR2 YNNKEL (reference sequence). Trimming cost V 1 base and J 1 base, with 10 bases left between them. This CDR3 is CASSQAGQGNTGELFF. DNA of the CDR3: TGTGCCAGCAGCCAAGCCGGACAAGGGAACACCGGGGAGCTGTTTTTT.

A few counts support this clonotype. The chain carries TRBV20-1 and TRBJ2-7, with a weak D call TRBD1 (6 bases). CDR1 is DFQATT, CDR2 SNEGSKA, per germline (reference sequence). The CDR3 sequence is 12 residues long. V lost 0 bases, J lost 7 bases, and 10 bases lay in between. CDR3 DNA sequence: TGCAGTGCTAGAGATCAGGGGATGGAGCAGTACTTC. Translating it yields CSARDQGMEQYF.

This clonotype was counted at least ten times. This chain links TRBV12-3 or TRBV12-4 with TRBJ2-3, with TRBD2 as a possible D gene (5 bases). The CDR3 spans 13 residues. Trimming stripped 8 bases from V and 1 base from J, with 10 bases between. For the CDR3, the DNA is TGTGCCAGCCTGCTCGGGGGCACAGATACGCAGTATTTT. It codes for CASLLGGTDTQYF.

This clonotype was counted a few times. The chain uses TRBV20-1 and TRBJ1-1, with TRBD1 as a possible D gene (5 bases). Trimming removed 0 bases at V and 0 bases at J, with 14 bases between. The germline V gene has CDR1 DFQATT and CDR2 SNEGSKA (reference sequence). There are 16 residues in the CDR3. CDR3 loop: CSAREEGAPMNTEAFF. The CDR3 DNA sequence: TGCAGTGCTAGAGAGGAAGGGGCTCCCATGAACACTGAAGCTTTCTTT.

This clonotype was seen ten or more times. This chain uses TRBV27 with TRBJ2-5, with TRBD1 matching 7 bases. Germline CDR1 is MNHEY and CDR2 is SMNVEV (reference sequence). The ends lost 5 bases at V and 6 bases at J; junction bases unmatched: 6. The CDR3 length is 13 residues. The CDR3 loop is CASSTTGVKTQYF. CDR3 in DNA: TGTGCCAGCAGTACCACAGGGGTGAAGACCCAGTACTTC.

This clonotype has only a few counts. The CDR3 loop reads CASSNRQALGETQHF. CDR3 coding DNA: TGTGCCAGCAGTAATAGACAGGCCCTCGGGGAGACCCAGCATTTT. This chain uses TRBV6-1 with TRBJ1-5, with D perhaps TRBD1 (6 bases). Germline CDR1 reads MNHNS; CDR2 reads SASEGT. V lost 5 bases to trimming and J lost 11 bases, with 22 bases between them. This CDR3 has 15 amino acids.

This chain links TRBV7-2 with TRBJ2-2; no definite D call. Germline V gives CDR1 SGHTA, CDR2 FQGNSA. CDR3 length: 13 amino acids. Trimming removed 5 bases from V and 2 bases from J, with 6 bases in between. The CDR3 DNA is TGTGCCAGCAGCAACAGAAACACCGGGGAGCTGTTTTTT. Translated, it gives CASSNRNTGELFF.

The chain has TRBV5-1 and TRBJ2-5; D call uncertain. This CDR3 comprises 15 residues. The germline CDR1 and CDR2 sequences are SGHRS and YFSETQ. Deletions cut 0 bases from V and 1 base from J, with 10 bases between. The CDR3 nucleotides read TGCGCCAGCAGCTTGGCCGTCGGCCGCCAAGAGACCCAGTACTTC. The encoded protein is CASSLAVGRQETQYF.

The J gene is TRBJ2-3, the V gene TRBV6-5; D gene ambiguous. Per the germline V gene, CDR1 is MNHEY and CDR2 is SVGAGI. V was pared by 4 bases and J by 1 base, with 15 bases between. The CDR3 extends over 16 amino acids. DNA of the CDR3: TGTGCCAGCAGTTCCCCCCTGGCTGAGGGCACAGATACGCAGTATTTT. It specifies CASSSPLAEGTDTQYF.

The V gene is TRBV5-1, the J gene TRBJ1-1; D possibly corresponds to TRBD1 (6 bases). CDR1 and CDR2 (germline): SGHRS, YFSETQ. The CDR3 loop spans 15 amino acids. The V end was cut by 4 bases, the J end by 6 bases, with 19 bases between. The CDR3 nucleotides read TGCGCCAGCAGCCTAGCGGAAGGGGGAGGTCCTGAAGCTTTCTTT. Translating gives CASSLAEGGGPEAFF.

There are many counts of this clonotype. The rearrangement uses TRBV6-5 and TRBJ2-4; possible D gene TRBD2, 5 bases. Germline V CDR1 and CDR2: MNHEY, SVGAGI. The V end lost 2 bases, the J end lost 0 bases, and 11 bases lay between the germline ends. The CDR3 is 16 residues long. The CDR3, as DNA: TGTGCCAGCAGTTACACGAGCGGACTAGCCAAAAACATTCAGTACTTC. Amino acids: CASSYTSGLAKNIQYF.

This clonotype was counted many times. This sequence joins TRBV20-1 and TRBJ2-7; 11 bases match TRBD1. Per the germline V gene, CDR1 is DFQATT and CDR2 is SNEGSKA (reference sequence). After removal of 0 bases from V and 3 bases from J, the junction contained 4 bases not matched to a gene. This CDR3 contains 15 residues. The CDR3 DNA reads as TGCAGTGCTAGAGATAGGGGGACAGGGGGCTACGAGCAGTACTTC. Translation gives CSARDRGTGGYEQYF.

This clonotype was seen more than once but under ten times. V usage is TRBV2 and J usage is TRBJ2-1; 7 bases align to TRBD1. Germline CDR1 and CDR2: SNHLY and FYNNEI. This CDR3 region has 17 residues. The junction had 12 bases not matched to a gene; V was cut back by 6 bases and J by 1 base. The CDR3 here is CASRGDRDNGSYNEQFF. In DNA, the CDR3 is TGTGCCAGCAGGGGAGACAGGGATAACGGGTCCTACAATGAGCAGTTCTTC. The whole variable domain, remainder taken from reference TRBV2 and TRBJ2-1, is EPEVTQTPSHQVTQMGQEVILRCVPISNHLYFYWYRQILGQKVEFLVSFYNNEISEKSEIFDDQFSVERPDGSNFTLKIRSTKLEDSAMYFCASRGDRDNGSYNEQFFGPGTRLTVL.

The sample holds many counts of this clonotype. This chain joins TRBV25-1 and TRBJ1-2, with TRBD1 matching 7 bases. The germline gives CDR1 MGHDK, CDR2 SYGVNS. Trimming at V came to 1 base and at J to 8 bases, leaving 13 bases not matched to a gene. CDR3 length: 16 amino acids. Here the CDR3 DNA reads TGTGCCAGCAGTGAATTTCGGGAAGGGGGCGCTTGGGGCTACACCTTC. Translation gives CASSEFREGGAWGYTF.

The chain has TRBV20-1 and TRBJ2-7; perhaps TRBD1 as D (6 bases). The germline gives CDR1 DFQATT, CDR2 SNEGSKA (reference sequence). This CDR3 spans 14 amino acids. With 5 bases removed from V and 5 bases from J, the gap between germline ends came to 19 bases. CDR3 nucleotides: TGCAGTGCTGGGGGCCCTAGTAGATCCGACGAGCAGTACTTC. This translates into CSAGGPSRSDEQYF.